This entry is about one TCR beta chain. The data derive from a study of blood T cell repertoires in COVID-19. The V gene end was trimmed by 7 bases and the J gene end by 14 bases; junction bases not matched to a gene: 7. The CDR3 runs 10 residues. From germline, CDR1 is SQVTM and CDR2 ANQGSEA. Clones were read by immunoSEQ multiplex PCR, and TCRdb kept only the in-frame ones, dropping some. The sample consists of under 250,000 clones, roughly 88% of them appearing once. V usage is TRBV29-1 and J usage is TRBJ2-4; the match to TRBD2 covers 8 bases. The sequencing input was peripheral blood. This receptor was identified in a man aged 40-49 years with acute or convalescent COVID-19. The CDR3 is CSAGPRGEYF. The CDR3 bases are TGCAGCGCCGGGCCGCGGGGGGAGTACTTC. The entire variable domain, with the rest obtained from reference TRBV29-1 and TRBJ2-4, is as follows: SAVISQKPSRDICQRGTSLTIQCQVDSQVTMMFWYRQQPGQSLTLIATANQGSEATYESGFVIDKFPISRPNLTFSTLTVSNMSPEDSSIYLCSAGPRGEYFGAGTRLSVL.